Included here is one T cell receptor beta chain sequence, with context. The sample is drawn from a study of blood T cell repertoires in COVID-19. As for the study in general: Collection of acute and convalescent COVID-19 samples took place in the United States, Italy and Spain.

Sequenced by immunoSEQ multiplex PCR; TCRdb stores in-frame clones only, minus some. In the table there are about 270,000 clones, under 95% of which are singletons. Membership in each cohort depended on participant-reported clinical history. In germline, CDR1 is SGHNT, CDR2 YENEEA. V lost 7 bases, J lost 5 bases, and 14 bases lay in between. This CDR3 region has 14 residues. The clonotype comes from a woman in her forties with acute COVID-19. Source material: PBMCs or T cells enriched from blood (not recorded which). The genes are TRBV11-3 and TRBJ2-2; possible D gene TRBD1, 6 bases. CDR3 loop: CASISARGTGELFF. The DNA for the CDR3 is TGTGCCAGCATTTCGGCGAGGGGGACCGGGGAGCTGTTTTTT.